This T cell receptor beta chain emerged from a study of T cell responses to AZD1222 COVID-19 vaccine (dated by TCRdb to about 2021). Study-wide context: AZD1222 recipients whose second dose came at about 4 weeks and those whose second dose came at about 12 weeks were combined into one group, since spike-specific TCR depth and breadth did not differ between the two schedules. A total of around 240 trial participants underwent TCR sequencing, of whom 200 to 220 received two doses of AZD1222 and some 26 received two doses of the MenACWY control vaccine. Trial participants were enrolled by age into subgroups of 18-55, 56-69 and 70-plus years, and 148, 28 and 57 TCR-sequenced participants, respectively, were included in these subgroups.

Sample time point, as interpreted from the label and publication: baseline before first vaccination. The vaccinee samples were drawn from two UK trials, COV001 and COV002, one of which was a single-blind randomized controlled phase 2/3 trial testing AZD1222 (ChAdOx1 nCoV-19) in healthy adults. For TCRbeta chain sequencing, PBMC samples from trial participants were taken at day 0 and at day 28 after the second dose. A remark on this clone: Its cognate antigen has yet to be identified. No base qualities exist here, and no much larger clone lies one base off it.

The germline V gene gives CDR1 as SGDLS and CDR2 as YYNGEE. Trimming removed 1 base from V and 5 bases from J; the gene matches leave 6 bases unexplained. The CDR3 starts with the cysteine, ends with the phenylalanine, and has 15 residues. The retained sequence is limited to the CDR3, 45 bases, with the frame set at the first base. The CDR3 regions of human TCRbeta chains were subjected to immunosequencing. Under the source paper's analysis protocol: Repertoire TCRs were checked for matches against a reference library of SARS-CoV-2-specific TCRs that had been generated using the MIRA antigen-specificity platform. Breadth was defined as the fraction of unique TCRs that were SARS-CoV-2-associated, and depth was defined as the fraction of total T cells that were SARS-CoV-2-associated. Each spike-specific TCR was assigned to its reactive spike region and to a CD4 or CD8 class using the MIRA data. Log10-transformed breadth and depth values were compared by one-way ANOVA with Sidak's multiple comparisons tests. In TCRdb, the immuneACCESS table is reduced to in-frame sequences with V and J assigned. These tables do not hold every clone; where another copy was compared, an unresolved V gene accounts for under half, and the others remain unexplained. V, J and clone size were drawn from that table, and D and trimming were deduced from the DNA. The sample table records about 140,000 clones; around 88% of these occur just once. The ten top clones hold roughly 3.8% of the sample.

The research as a whole found: Most participants were white British and females outnumbered males, and the authors suggested that clonal diversity may have been underestimated. The 56-69-year group was small, and its depth increase did not reach significance, likely because of low power. Reportedly, close to half of the unique spike-specific TCRs recognized epitopes lying outside the regions that are mutated in the B.1.351 and B.1.1.7 variants. Conclusions about previously exposed vaccinees are limited, since just six AZD1222 recipients were seropositive for SARS-CoV-2 at baseline. No day 14 peak-response samples were available, so repertoires were characterized only after the peak T cell response. After two AZD1222 doses, both the breadth and the depth of spike-specific TCRs were significantly higher than at day 0 and than in MenACWY recipients. Vaccine-associated CD4 TCRs spanned the whole spike protein, with dominant responses in regions 160-218 and 743-854.

The sequence derives from an adult in good health. The chain uses TRBV9 and TRBJ2-1; TRBD2 aligns with 7 central bases. This sample comprised peripheral blood, obtained on day 0 of AZD1222 vaccination. CDR3 protein: CASSVSLAVDNEQFF. The DNA sequence reads TGTGCCAGCAGCGTATCCCTAGCGGTCGACAATGAGCAGTTCTTC.